This entry concerns a single T cell receptor beta chain. What antigen it recognizes has not been identified. No base-level quality is on record; no much larger clone is a single base apart. The data stem from a study of long-term antiretroviral therapy in people with HIV (dated by TCRdb to 2022 to 2024). Background for the entire study: Collection of the earliest samples took place about a decade ahead of the 2015 WHO recommendation for immediate ART, at a time when ART was typically delayed until CD4 counts fell. Among the roughly 30 participants with HIV, eleven were female. A total of under 250 cryopreserved PBMC samples were contributed to the cohort by 30 adults with confirmed HIV infection, with samples collected serially over a mean of approximately six years (range 1-12). This retrospective serial study examined whether starting ART and sustained HIV suppression were associated with changes in the composition and diversity of the TRB repertoire in peripheral blood. No cross-contamination during QIAcube processing was shown when test extractions of a monoclonal T-cell line were performed alongside roughly 30 polyclonal samples.

To be included, a participant needed at least one PBMC sample from before ART initiation plus at least two post-ART samples. All participants with HIV were treated in the United States of America. Cryopreserved samples of about 0.95-10 million PBMC were thawed and washed before DNA extraction. At the time of the earliest PBMC sample, participants with HIV were aged between 23 and 54 years. Each participant contributed PBMC samples from 1-4 timepoints before ART initiation and 2-8 timepoints after ART initiation, with a median of 7 samples. For every participant, serial HIV viral load, CD4+ T-cell count, ART history and demographic data were obtained. Using a Qiagen kit on a QIAcube, genomic DNA was extracted from unsorted PBMC, with samples processed in batches of 12. The immunoSEQ hsTCRB v3.0 assay was used at survey level resolution for TRB variable region sequencing. A depth of roughly 35,000-55,000 T-cell genomes per sample was targeted for TRB sequencing. Pooled TRB libraries were sequenced on an Illumina MiSeq with a v3 150-cycle kit. In the original analysis: Repertoire analysis ran in R within a reproducible Nextflow workflow covering QC, data transformation and analysis. Custom analyses were implemented in LymphoSeq2, an R package for AIRR-Seq data exploration. Several samples that yielded fewer than 5000 total TRB sequences were excluded, so that approximately 200 HIV repertoires were analyzed. Among the roughly 200 retained HIV repertoires, some 60 were collected before ART initiation and approximately 130 after ART initiation. Repertoires were downsampled to 5000 TRB nucleotide sequences, with summary statistics averaged over 100 downsampling iterations. Only TRB sequences with CDR3 regions of at least seven amino acids were retained for analysis. Diversity was measured with a Shannon entropy-derived clonality score and the Gini coefficient. In repertoire networks, the top 5000 CDR3 amino acid sequences were linked whenever an edit distance of one separated two sequences. For TRB CDR3 amino acid sequences, GLIPH2 was used to predict antigen specificity groups and MHC restriction. CDR3 amino acid sequences were matched against VDJdb and McPAS-TCR to flag known CMV, EBV, HIV or tissue antigen associations. Pre-ART, post-ART and control groups were compared with Wilcoxon signed-rank tests and Holm-Bonferroni correction. Held by TCRdb, this immuneACCESS table contains in-frame sequences only and omits some clones. Under half of the omission traces to an unresolved V gene where checked; the cause of the rest is unknown. V, J and clone size were drawn from that table, and D and trimming were deduced from the DNA. In this sample the table shows roughly 40,000 clones, about 85% of which occur a single time. In total, the top ten clones hold under 7% of the sample.

Study-level results and caveats: HIV repertoires had narrower CDR3 length ranges than controls, and the network structure suggested an antigen-experienced repertoire that shifted only slightly toward naive after ART. No data were available on ART adherence, viral resistance or therapy changes, limiting inferences about post-ART repertoire changes. The samples were dated from the mid-2000s to the late 2010s, and the ART regimens that were used may be less effective than current ART regimens. Because PBMC availability was limited, only the TCR beta chain was sequenced, with no alpha chain pairing. The repertoire was dominated across all time points by expanded TRB clones identified before ART initiation, although this dominance was seen to fluctuate and to decrease in many PLHIV after ART. Starting ART was linked to a significant rise in TRB diversity, yet even after long-term ART the diversity remained significantly lower than in transplant donor controls. Because cell numbers in pre-ART samples were limited, unsorted PBMC were profiled instead of sorted CD4+ and CD8+ T cells.

There are 14 amino acids in the CDR3, from cysteine to phenylalanine inclusive. Only CDR3 DNA is held: 42 bases, read in frame from base 1. Clipping removes 6 bases from V and 4 bases from J, with 5 as the unmatched junction base count. According to the germline V gene (reference sequence), CDR1 reads WNHNN and CDR2 reads SYGVQD. The sample consisted of unsorted PBMCs, taken 3.1 years after starting antiretroviral therapy. The clonotype originates from a woman aged 50 to 60 with HIV. In this chain, TRBV10-1 is recombined with TRBJ2-1; TRBD2 aligns with 8 central bases. The DNA sequence follows: TGCGCCAGCAGCGGGGGGGGTACTTACAATGAGCAGTTCTTC. This translates into CASSGGGTYNEQFF.